The source of this T cell receptor (beta chain) is a study of blood T cell repertoires in COVID-19. Study details: Samples representing acute and convalescent COVID-19 were sourced from the United States, Italy and Spain. Sample material is recorded as cDNA or gDNA derived from T cells, B-cell-depleted T cells, or PBMCs.

The V gene lost 3 bases and the J gene lost 4 bases, with 12 bases spanning the gap. The germline gives CDR1 ENHRY, CDR2 SYGVKD. The CDR3 sequence is 14 residues long. Only one count was recorded for this clone. Assay: immunoSEQ multiplex PCR; the TCRdb copy retains only in-frame clones and omits some. The sample shows about 74,000 clones, roughly four fifths of them seen only once. Material for sequencing was peripheral blood. This receptor was obtained from a human donor in a cohort sampled during active COVID-19. The rearrangement joins TRBV10-3 to TRBJ1-1; D uncertain. DNA of the CDR3: TGTGCCATCAGTGATCAGGCCCAAACCACTGAAGCTTTCTTT. This sequence encodes CAISDQAQTTEAFF.